The 30 T cell receptor beta chains below all came from one sample that was sequenced in a study of glioma-infiltrating T cells. The iRepertoire nested amplicon-rescue multiplex PCR amplified TCR alpha and beta CDR3s from RNA. A single record per CDR3 protein comes from TCRdb applying MiXCR to the multiplex PCR reads. The sample has 300,000 to 450,000 distinct CDR3 sequences; around 45% are singletons. Material for sequencing was glioma tissue, nonneoplastic brain tissue, or PBMCs (not recorded which). The receptors derive from a human donor with low-grade glioma or glioblastoma, undergoing nonglioma brain surgery, or in good health (not recorded which).

This clonotype was observed a handful of times. Here the CDR3 reads CASSLGLAEGETQYF. CDR3 in DNA: TGTGCCAGCAGCTTGGGGTTAGCTGAAGGAGAGACCCAGTACTTC. This chain uses TRBV5-4 with TRBJ2-5; D is uncertain. The V and J ends lost 0 bases and 4 bases respectively, with 13 bases between them. Germline CDR1 SGHNT, CDR2 YYREEE (reference sequence). The CDR3 has 15 residues.

This clonotype was observed a handful of times. The chain couples TRBV7-9 to TRBJ2-7; a weak D match, TRBD1 (6 bases). V was trimmed by 2 bases and J by 6 bases, leaving 17 bases between them. This CDR3 spans 15 amino acids. Germline CDR1 and CDR2: SEHNR and FQNEAQ (reference sequence). The CDR3, as DNA: TGTGCCAGCAGCTTATATGGCAGGGGCGGCTCCGAGCAGTACTTC. This encodes CASSLYGRGGSEQYF.

The chain combines TRBV2 with TRBJ2-2, with 7 bases aligning to TRBD1. This CDR3 is 14 amino acids long. Germline lookup yields CDR1 SNHLY and CDR2 FYNNEI. V gave up 6 bases and J gave up 3 bases; unmatched junction bases: 4. CDR3 sequence (DNA): TGTGCCAGCAGGGGGACAGCCTACACCGGGGAGCTGTTTTTT. Protein sequence: CASRGTAYTGELFF.

This clonotype was counted ten times or more. The chain combines TRBV15 with TRBJ1-2, with D unresolved. The germline V gene has CDR1 LNHNV and CDR2 YYDKDF (reference sequence). The length of the CDR3 is 13 residues. The V gene lost 5 bases and the J gene lost 4 bases, with 11 bases spanning the gap. The CDR3 sequence is CATSGRWFYGYTF. CDR3 in DNA: TGTGCCACCAGCGGGAGGTGGTTCTATGGCTACACCTTC.

Regarding this clonotype: At one end the junction does not follow the germline gene, possibly because of a read error. This chain uses TRBV27 with TRBJ2-7; D possibly corresponds to TRBD2 (6 bases). CDR1 MNHEY and CDR2 SMNVEV come from the germline V gene (reference sequence). The CDR3 has 17 residues. This chain's CDR3 is CASSLLGVRGSLYKQYF. CDR3 nucleotide sequence: TGTGCCAGCAGTTTATTGGGGGTCCGGGGGTCCCTCTACAAGCAGTACTTC.

Only a few counts were recorded for this clonotype. The rearrangement links TRBV4-2 to TRBJ2-7; the D is unclear. Germline V lookup: CDR1 LGHNA, CDR2 YNFKEQ. Trimming took 0 bases from V and 1 from J, leaving 4 bases between them. The CDR3 is made up of 13 amino acids. The CDR3 sequence: CASSQDGSYEQYF. CDR3 nucleotide sequence: TGTGCCAGCAGCCAAGATGGGTCCTACGAGCAGTACTTC.

V usage is TRBV19 and J usage is TRBJ2-2; 10 nucleotides line up with TRBD1. This CDR3 contains 16 residues. Germline assignment: CDR1 LNHDA and CDR2 SQIVND (reference sequence). V trimming: 4 bases; J trimming: 1 base; junction bases outside the gene matches: 3. The CDR3 DNA sequence: TGTGCCAGTAGTAGAGACAGGGGGCGGAACACCGGGGAGCTGTTTTTT. Translation: CASSRDRGRNTGELFF.

A note on this clonotype: A read error is possible here, since a much larger clone lies one base away. This chain's CDR3 is CASSSSSGRGYTDTQYF. CDR3 bases: TGTGCCAGCAGCTCTAGTTCAGGCAGGGGGTACACAGATACGCAGTATTTT. The V call is TRBV7-2, the J call TRBJ2-3; 7 positions match TRBD1. V dropped 4 bases and J dropped 2; count of bases not matched to a gene: 12. Germline CDR1 SGHTA, CDR2 FQGNSA. The CDR3 contains 17 residues. Full variable domain (remainder filled in from reference TRBV7-2 and TRBJ2-3): GAGVSQSPSNKVTEKGKDVELRCDPISGHTALYWYRQSLGQGLEFLIYFQGNSAPDKSGLPSDRFSAERTGGSVSTLTIQRTQQEDSAVYLCASSSSSGRGYTDTQYFGPGTRLTVL.

This chain connects TRBV28 to TRBJ2-5; tentatively, D is TRBD1 (6 bases). This CDR3 has 14 residues. Looked up from germline, CDR1 is MDHEN and CDR2 is SYDVKM. Deletions cut 3 bases from V and 0 bases from J, with 8 bases between. This chain's CDR3 is CASSLGANQETQYF. DNA of the CDR3: TGTGCCAGCAGTTTGGGGGCCAACCAAGAGACCCAGTACTTC.

This clonotype was recorded only once. The chain carries TRBV4-3 and TRBJ2-2; no reliable D call. Per germline, CDR1 LGHNA and CDR2 YSLEER. CDR3 length equals 15 residues. With 1 base removed from V and 5 bases from J, the gap between germline ends came to 11 bases. CDR3 coding DNA: TGCGCCAGCAGCCAAGCGGCCCAAGGTACCGGGGAGCTGTTTTTT. It encodes CASSQAAQGTGELFF.

The chain recombines TRBV6-6 with TRBJ1-2; D is possibly TRBD1 (5 bases). V was shortened by 4 bases and J by 8 bases, with 11 bases between the two germline ends. The CDR3 totals 12 residues. Germline V lookup: CDR1 MNHNY, CDR2 SVGAGI (reference sequence). This CDR3 is CASSFSTEGYTF. CDR3 DNA: TGTGCCAGCAGTTTCTCGACAGAAGGCTACACCTTC.

The table lists this clonotype with a few counts. The chain has TRBV7-2 and TRBJ1-4; D perhaps matches TRBD1 (5 bases). V shed 6 bases and J shed 2 bases, with 7 bases lying between them. CDR3 length: 13 amino acids. Germline values: CDR1 SGHTA, CDR2 FQGNSA. As DNA, the CDR3 is TGTGCCAGCAGTCGGGGGACTAATGAAAAACTGTTTTTT. Encoded protein: CASSRGTNEKLFF.

This clonotype was counted at least ten times. This chain links TRBV27 with TRBJ2-3; D unclear. Germline values: CDR1 MNHEY, CDR2 SMNVEV (reference sequence). The length of the CDR3 is 12 residues. The V gene lost 3 bases and the J gene lost 6 bases, with 7 bases spanning the gap. CDR3 residues: CASSFLRDTQYF. The CDR3, as DNA: TGTGCCAGCAGTTTCCTCCGGGATACGCAGTATTTT.

This chain connects TRBV5-4 to TRBJ2-1; D unresolved. The CDR3 consists of 14 residues. CDR1 and CDR2 from the germline V gene are SGHNT and YYREEE (reference sequence). V lost 6 bases to trimming and J lost 0 bases, with 10 bases between them. For the CDR3, the DNA is TGTGCCAGCACCAGACTGGGCTCCTACAATGAGCAGTTCTTC. This translates into CASTRLGSYNEQFF.

The chain joins TRBV6-1 to TRBJ2-1; 10 bases map to TRBD2. Trimming at V came to 10 bases and at J to 9 bases, leaving 27 bases not matched to a gene. Germline V gene data show CDR1 as MNHNS and CDR2 as SASEGT. The CDR3 is made up of 19 amino acids. The CDR3 is CAIEGSSGSQISGFGEQFF. The CDR3, as DNA: TGTGCCATCGAGGGGTCTAGCGGGAGTCAAATTTCGGGTTTTGGTGAGCAGTTCTTC.

The chain combines TRBV11-3 with TRBJ2-1; 8 bases agree with TRBD1. V shed 3 bases and J 4 bases; nucleotides not matched to a gene: 2. This CDR3 has 14 residues. Germline-derived CDR1 and CDR2 are SGHNT and YENEEA. CDR3 DNA sequence: TGTGCCAGCAGCTTGGACAGGGATTACAATGAGCAGTTCTTC. This encodes CASSLDRDYNEQFF.

Details on this clonotype: A much larger clone differs by one base, so this may be a read error. This chain's CDR3 is CASSTEYQQGVSEQFF. The CDR3 region has the DNA TGTGCCAGCAGTACCGAATACCAACAGGGAGTGAGTGAGCAGTTCTTC. The chain links TRBV6-5 to TRBJ2-1, with D tentatively TRBD1 (6 bases). Germline V gene data show CDR1 as MNHEY and CDR2 as SVGAGI. V was clipped by 5 bases and J by 9 bases, with 23 bases between them. This CDR3 has 16 residues.

This chain's CDR3 is CASPLAGRTDTQYF. Written as DNA, the CDR3 is TGTGCCAGCCCACTAGCGGGACGCACAGATACGCAGTATTTT. The J gene is TRBJ2-3, the V gene TRBV28; 10 bases map to TRBD2. Trimming cost V 8 bases and J 1 base; bases outside gene matches: 3. CDR3 length equals 14 residues. Germline CDR1 MDHEN, CDR2 SYDVKM.

The chain employs TRBV20-1 and TRBJ2-7, with D perhaps TRBD1 (5 bases). Germline V gene lookup returns CDR1 DFQATT and CDR2 SNEGSKA (reference sequence). The V end lost 0 bases, the J end lost 2 bases, and 17 bases lay between the germline ends. The CDR3 runs 16 residues. The CDR3 here is CSARDPQGRKTYEQYF. The CDR3 nucleotides are TGCAGTGCTAGAGATCCCCAGGGAAGGAAAACCTACGAGCAGTACTTC.

Concerning this clonotype itself: One end of the junction varies from germline; a read error may be responsible. The chain recombines TRBV6-4 with TRBJ2-1; 8 positions agree with TRBD1. Germline CDR1 and CDR2: MRHNA and SNTAGT. The CDR3 contains 13 residues. This CDR3 reads CASSDSDRDDQFF. The CDR3 region has the DNA TGTGCCAGCAGTGACTCGGACAGGGATGATCAGTTCTTC.

This clonotype appeared a few times. The chain carries TRBV7-3 and TRBJ2-7; 9 nucleotides agree with TRBD1. V lost 5 bases and J lost 5; bases outside the gene matches: 4. The germline V gene encodes CDR1 SGHTA and CDR2 FQGTGA. The CDR3 spans 13 residues. This CDR3 reads CASSPGQGDEQYF. The DNA of the CDR3 is TGTGCCAGCAGCCCGGGACAGGGAGACGAGCAGTACTTC.

On this clonotype: The junction departs from the called germline gene at one end, perhaps through a read error. V gene TRBV7-2 combines with J gene TRBJ1-2; 8 bases line up with TRBD1. CDR1 is SGHTA, CDR2 FQGNSA, per germline. The CDR3 totals 15 residues. DNA for the CDR3: TGCGCCAGCAGCCAAGACCGCAGGGGGCACGTTGGCTACACCTTC. It yields the protein CASSQDRRGHVGYTF.

This clonotype was seen at least ten times. J is TRBJ1-1 and V is TRBV28, with TRBD1 as a possible D gene (6 bases). The germline V and J ends were trimmed by 7 bases and 4 bases, with 16 bases remaining between them. Germline V CDR1 and CDR2: MDHEN, SYDVKM. This CDR3 is built from 14 residues. The CDR3 region is CASMDAGDITEAFF. CDR3 coding DNA: TGTGCCAGCATGGATGCAGGGGATATCACTGAAGCTTTCTTT.

The table lists this clonotype with a few counts. The chain links TRBV20-1 to TRBJ2-7, with TRBD1 matching over 7 bases. V dropped 3 bases and J dropped 0; count of bases not matched to a gene: 5. Germline CDR1 reads DFQATT; CDR2 reads SNEGSKA (reference sequence). This CDR3 is built from 14 residues. The CDR3 loop is CSARRGPISYEQYF. Written as DNA, the CDR3 is TGCAGTGCTAGGAGGGGGCCGATCTCCTACGAGCAGTACTTC.

A word on this clonotype: One base away lies a much larger clone, so this may be a sequencing read error. The chain couples TRBV6-1 to TRBJ1-1, with D tentatively TRBD1 (5 bases). Per the germline V gene, CDR1 is MNHNS and CDR2 is SASEGT. This CDR3 has 14 residues. The CDR3 is CASSRSGIDTEASF. CDR3 DNA sequence: TGTGCCAGCAGCAGGTCAGGGATCGACACTGAAGCTTCCTTT.

The rearrangement links TRBV12-3 or TRBV12-4 to TRBJ2-3, with TRBD2 identical over 10 bases. The CDR3 runs 17 residues. V lost 3 bases and J lost 5; bases outside the gene matches: 11. CDR3: CASSFRRLAGVQDTQYF. CDR3 sequence (DNA): TGTGCCAGCAGTTTTCGCCGTCTAGCGGGAGTCCAAGATACGCAGTATTTT.

A note on this clonotype: At one end the junction does not follow the germline gene, possibly because of a read error. This rearrangement joins TRBV7-9 to TRBJ2-3, with 11 bases identical to TRBD2. The CDR3 spans 14 residues. Per germline, CDR1 SEHNR and CDR2 FQNEAQ (reference sequence). The CDR3 bases are TGTGCCAGCGTACTAGCGGGAGTCCCAGATACGAAGTATTTT. This encodes CASVLAGVPDTKYF.

The chain is built from TRBV20-1 and TRBJ2-7; the D gene is possibly TRBD2 (7 bases). CDR1 DFQATT and CDR2 SNEGSKA come from the germline V gene (reference sequence). V dropped 3 bases and J dropped 2 bases, with 17 bases sitting between them. The CDR3 runs 15 residues. For the CDR3, the DNA is TGCAGTGCTAGCGGCGGGGGCCCAAAGACCTACGAGCAGTACTTC. Translating it yields CSASGGGPKTYEQYF.

The CDR3 reads CASNGGPLSEKLFF. CDR3 nucleotide sequence: TGTGCCAGCAACGGAGGGCCACTCTCTGAAAAACTGTTTTTT. This chain joins TRBV5-5 and TRBJ1-4; no firm D call. This CDR3 is built from 14 residues. V was shortened by 6 bases and J by 7 bases, with 16 bases between the two germline ends. From germline, CDR1 is SGHKS and CDR2 YYEKEE (reference sequence).

As regards this clonotype: Since no conserved phenylalanine or tryptophan closes the CDR3, a read error is the likely cause. The V gene is TRBV27, the J gene TRBJ1-1; the match to TRBD1 covers 8 bases. The V gene's germline CDR1 is MNHEY and CDR2 SMNVEV (reference sequence). The CDR3 spans 15 residues. The V and J ends lost 5 bases and 2 bases, in that order; junction bases with no gene match: 7. The DNA of the CDR3 is TGTGCCAGCAGTCTACAGGGGGGGCTAAACACTGAAGCTTTCCTT. Its translation is CASSLQGGLNTEAFL.